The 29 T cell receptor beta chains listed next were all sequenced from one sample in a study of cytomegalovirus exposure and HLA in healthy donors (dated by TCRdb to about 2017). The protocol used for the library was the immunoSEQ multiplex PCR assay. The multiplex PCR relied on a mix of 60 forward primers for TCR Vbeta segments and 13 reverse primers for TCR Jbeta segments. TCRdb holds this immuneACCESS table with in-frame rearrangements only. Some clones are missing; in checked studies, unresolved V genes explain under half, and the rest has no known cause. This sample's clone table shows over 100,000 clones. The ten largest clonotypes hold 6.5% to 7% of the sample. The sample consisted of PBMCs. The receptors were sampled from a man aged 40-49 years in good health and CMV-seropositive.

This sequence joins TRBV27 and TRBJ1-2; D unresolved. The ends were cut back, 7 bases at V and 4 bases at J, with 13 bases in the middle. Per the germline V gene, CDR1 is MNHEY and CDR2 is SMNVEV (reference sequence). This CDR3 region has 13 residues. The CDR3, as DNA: TGTGCCAGCAAGCCAGCACTATCCTATGGCTACACCTTC. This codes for CASKPALSYGYTF.

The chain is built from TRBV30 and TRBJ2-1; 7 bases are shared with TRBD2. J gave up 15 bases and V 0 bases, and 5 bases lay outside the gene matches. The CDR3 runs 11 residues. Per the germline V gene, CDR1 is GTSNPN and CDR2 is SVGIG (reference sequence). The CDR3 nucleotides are TGTGCCTGGAGTGTCGCGGGAGAAGGGTTCTTC. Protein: CAWSVAGEGFF.

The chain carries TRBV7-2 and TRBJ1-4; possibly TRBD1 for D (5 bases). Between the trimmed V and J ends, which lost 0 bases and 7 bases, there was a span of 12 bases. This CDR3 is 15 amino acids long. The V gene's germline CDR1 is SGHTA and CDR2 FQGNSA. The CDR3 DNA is TGTGCCAGCAGCTTAGCTCCCCAGGGCGGTGAAAAACTGTTTTTT. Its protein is CASSLAPQGGEKLFF.

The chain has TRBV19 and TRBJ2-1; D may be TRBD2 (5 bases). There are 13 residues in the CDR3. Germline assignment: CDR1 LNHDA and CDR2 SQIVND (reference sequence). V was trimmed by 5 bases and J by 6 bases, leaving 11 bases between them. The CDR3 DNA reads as TGTGCCAGTAGTGAGGGTAGCCTCAATGAGCAGTTCTTC. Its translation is CASSEGSLNEQFF. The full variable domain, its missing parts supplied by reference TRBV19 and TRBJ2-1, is DGGITQSPKYLFRKEGQNVTLSCEQNLNHDAMYWYRQDPGQGLRLIYYSQIVNDFQKGDIAEGYSVSREKKESFPLTVTSAQKNPTAFYLCASSEGSLNEQFFGPGTRLTVL.

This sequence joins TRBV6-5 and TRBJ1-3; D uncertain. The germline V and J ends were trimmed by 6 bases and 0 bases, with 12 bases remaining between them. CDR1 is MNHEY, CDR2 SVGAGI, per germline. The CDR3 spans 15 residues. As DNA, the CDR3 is TGTGCCAGCAGACCCAACTCGGGCTCTGGAAACACCATATATTTT. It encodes CASRPNSGSGNTIYF.

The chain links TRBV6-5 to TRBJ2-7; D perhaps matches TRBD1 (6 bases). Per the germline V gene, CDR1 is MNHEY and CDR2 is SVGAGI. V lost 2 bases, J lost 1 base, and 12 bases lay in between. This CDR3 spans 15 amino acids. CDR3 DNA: TGTGCCAGCAGTTACGCAGGGGCCCAGTCCTACGAGCAGTACTTC. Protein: CASSYAGAQSYEQYF.

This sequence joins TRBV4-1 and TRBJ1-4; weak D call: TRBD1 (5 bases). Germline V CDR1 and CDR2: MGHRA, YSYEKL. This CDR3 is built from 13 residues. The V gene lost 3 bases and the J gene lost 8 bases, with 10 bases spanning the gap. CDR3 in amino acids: CASSHRVREKLFF. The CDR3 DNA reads TGCGCCAGCAGCCACAGGGTTCGCGAAAAACTGTTTTTT.

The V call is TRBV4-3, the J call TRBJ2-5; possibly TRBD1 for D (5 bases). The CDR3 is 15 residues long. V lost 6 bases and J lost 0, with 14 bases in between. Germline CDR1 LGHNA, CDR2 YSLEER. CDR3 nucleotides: TGCGCCAGCAGGCCGACCGACAGACACCAAGAGACCCAGTACTTC. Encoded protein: CASRPTDRHQETQYF.

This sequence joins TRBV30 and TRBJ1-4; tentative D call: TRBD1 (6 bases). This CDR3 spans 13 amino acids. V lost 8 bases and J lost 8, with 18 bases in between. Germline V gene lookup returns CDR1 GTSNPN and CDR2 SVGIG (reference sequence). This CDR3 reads CARGGDGGEKLFF. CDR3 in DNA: TGTGCCCGAGGGGGGGACGGCGGAGAAAAACTGTTTTTT.

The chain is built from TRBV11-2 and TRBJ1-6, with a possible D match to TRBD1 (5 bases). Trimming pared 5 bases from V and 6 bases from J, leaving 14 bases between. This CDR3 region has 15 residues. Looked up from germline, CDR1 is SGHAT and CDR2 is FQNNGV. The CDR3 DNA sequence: TGTGCCAGCAGCCGTATAACCCAGGGTAATTCACCCCTCCACTTT. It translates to CASSRITQGNSPLHF. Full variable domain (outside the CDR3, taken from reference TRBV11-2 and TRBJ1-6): EAGVAQSPRYKIIEKRQSVAFWCNPISGHATLYWYQQILGQGPKLLIQFQNNGVVDDSQLPKDRFSAERLKGVDSTLKIQPAKLEDSAVYLCASSRITQGNSPLHFGNGTRLTVT.

CDR3 in amino acids: CASSLPSTDTQYF. CDR3 in DNA: TGTGCCAGCAGTTTACCGTCTACAGATACGCAGTATTTT. The V call is TRBV28, the J call TRBJ2-3; D is ambiguous. Germline lookup yields CDR1 MDHEN and CDR2 SYDVKM. Trimming stripped 2 bases from V and 3 bases from J, with 6 bases between. The CDR3 covers 13 residues. Supplemented by reference TRBV28 and TRBJ2-3, the full variable domain reads DVKVTQSSRYLVKRTGEKVFLECVQDMDHENMFWYRQDPGLGLRLIYFSYDVKMKEKGDIPEGYSVSREKKERFSLILESASTNQTSMYLCASSLPSTDTQYFGPGTRLTVL.

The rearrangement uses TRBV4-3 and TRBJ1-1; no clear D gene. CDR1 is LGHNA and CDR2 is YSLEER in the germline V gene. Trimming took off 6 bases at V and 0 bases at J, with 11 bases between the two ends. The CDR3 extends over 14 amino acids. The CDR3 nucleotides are TGCGCCAGCAGAAAGATAGATTTGAACACTGAAGCTTTCTTT. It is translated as CASRKIDLNTEAFF.

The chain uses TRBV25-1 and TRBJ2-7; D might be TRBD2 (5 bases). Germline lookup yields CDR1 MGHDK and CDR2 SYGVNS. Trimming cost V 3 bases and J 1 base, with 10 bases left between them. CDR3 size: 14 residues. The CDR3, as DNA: TGTGCCAGCAGTGATAGAGGGCTTTCCTACGAGCAGTACTTC. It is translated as CASSDRGLSYEQYF.

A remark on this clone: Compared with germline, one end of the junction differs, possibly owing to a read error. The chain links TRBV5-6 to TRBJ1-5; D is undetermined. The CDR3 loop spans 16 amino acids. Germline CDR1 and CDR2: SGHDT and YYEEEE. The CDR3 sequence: CASSLGPGTVNQSQHF. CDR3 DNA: TGTGCCAGCAGCCTTGGGCCGGGAACGGTTAATCAGTCCCAGCATTTT.

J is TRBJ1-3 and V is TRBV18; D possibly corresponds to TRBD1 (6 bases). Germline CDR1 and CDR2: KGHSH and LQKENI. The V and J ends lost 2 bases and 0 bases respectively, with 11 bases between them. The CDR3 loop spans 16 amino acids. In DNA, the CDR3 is TGTGCCAGCTCACCAAGACAGGTTAGCTCTGGAAACACCATATATTTT. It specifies CASSPRQVSSGNTIYF.

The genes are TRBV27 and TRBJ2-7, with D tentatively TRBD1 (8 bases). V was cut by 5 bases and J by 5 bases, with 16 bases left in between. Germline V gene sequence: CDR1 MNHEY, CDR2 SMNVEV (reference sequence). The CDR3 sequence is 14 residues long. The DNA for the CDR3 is TGTGCCAGCAGTCTGTGGACAGGGACTAACGAGCAGTACTTC. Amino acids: CASSLWTGTNEQYF.

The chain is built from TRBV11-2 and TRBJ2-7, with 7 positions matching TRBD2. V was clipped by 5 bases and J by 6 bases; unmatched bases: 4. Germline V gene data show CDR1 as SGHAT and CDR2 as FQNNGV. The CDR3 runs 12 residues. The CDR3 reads CASSPPGGEQYF. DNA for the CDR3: TGTGCCAGCAGCCCCCCGGGGGGCGAGCAGTACTTC.

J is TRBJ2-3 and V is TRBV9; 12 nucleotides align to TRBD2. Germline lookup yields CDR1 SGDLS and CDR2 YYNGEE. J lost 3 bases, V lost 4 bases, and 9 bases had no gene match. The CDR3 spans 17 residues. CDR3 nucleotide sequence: TGTGCCAGCAGCAACAGACTAGCGGGGGCCCCAACAGATACGCAGTATTTT. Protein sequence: CASSNRLAGAPTDTQYF.

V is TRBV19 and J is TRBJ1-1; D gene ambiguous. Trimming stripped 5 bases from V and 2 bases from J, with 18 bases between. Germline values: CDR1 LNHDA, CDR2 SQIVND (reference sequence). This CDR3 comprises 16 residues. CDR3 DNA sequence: TGTGCCAGTAGTGTGGGAGGGAAACTTAGAAACACTGAAGCTTTCTTT. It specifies CASSVGGKLRNTEAFF.

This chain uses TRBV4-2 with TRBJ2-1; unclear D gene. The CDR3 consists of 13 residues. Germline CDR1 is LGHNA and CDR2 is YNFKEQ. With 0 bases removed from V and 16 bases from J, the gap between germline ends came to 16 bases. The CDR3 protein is CASSQETWPDLFF. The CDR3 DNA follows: TGTGCCAGCAGCCAAGAAACCTGGCCCGATCTCTTCTTC.

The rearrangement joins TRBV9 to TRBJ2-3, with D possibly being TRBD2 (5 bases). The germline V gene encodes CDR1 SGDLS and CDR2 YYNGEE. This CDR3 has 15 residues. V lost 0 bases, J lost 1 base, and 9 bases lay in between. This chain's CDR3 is CASSVGRDGTDTQYF. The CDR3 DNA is TGTGCCAGCAGCGTAGGACGGGATGGCACAGATACGCAGTATTTT.

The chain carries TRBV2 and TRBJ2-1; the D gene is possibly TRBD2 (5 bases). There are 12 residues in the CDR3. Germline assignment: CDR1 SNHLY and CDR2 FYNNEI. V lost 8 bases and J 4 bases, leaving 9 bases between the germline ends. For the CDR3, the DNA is TGTGCCAGCGGACTCTTATACAATGAGCAGTTCTTC. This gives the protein CASGLLYNEQFF.

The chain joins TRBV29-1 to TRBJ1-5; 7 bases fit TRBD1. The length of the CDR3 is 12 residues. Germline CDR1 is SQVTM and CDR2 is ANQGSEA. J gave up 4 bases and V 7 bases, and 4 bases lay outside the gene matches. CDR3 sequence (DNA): TGCAGCGCTGGGACAGATAATCAGCCCCAGCATTTT. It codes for CSAGTDNQPQHF.

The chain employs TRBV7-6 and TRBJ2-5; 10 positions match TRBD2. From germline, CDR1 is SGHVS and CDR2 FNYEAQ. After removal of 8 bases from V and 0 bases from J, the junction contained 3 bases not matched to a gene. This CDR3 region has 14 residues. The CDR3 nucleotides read TGTGCCAGCGCAGCGGGAGGGTACCAAGAGACCCAGTACTTC. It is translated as CASAAGGYQETQYF.

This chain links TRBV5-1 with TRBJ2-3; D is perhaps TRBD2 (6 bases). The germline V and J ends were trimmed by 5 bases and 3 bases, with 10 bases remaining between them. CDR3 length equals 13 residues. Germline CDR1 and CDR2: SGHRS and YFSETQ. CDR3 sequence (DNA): TGCGCCAGCAGTCCTGCGGGGACAGATACGCAGTATTTT. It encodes CASSPAGTDTQYF.

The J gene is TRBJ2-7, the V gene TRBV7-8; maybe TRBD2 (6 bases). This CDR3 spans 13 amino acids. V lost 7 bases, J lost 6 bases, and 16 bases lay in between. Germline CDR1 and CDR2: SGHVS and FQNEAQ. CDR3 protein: CASNSGVGGEQYF. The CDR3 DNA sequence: TGTGCCAGCAACTCGGGAGTCGGTGGCGAGCAGTACTTC.

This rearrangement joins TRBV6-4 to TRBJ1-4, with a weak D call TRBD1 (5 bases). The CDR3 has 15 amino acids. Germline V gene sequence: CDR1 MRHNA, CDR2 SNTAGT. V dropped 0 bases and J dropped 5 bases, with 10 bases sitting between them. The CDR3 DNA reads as TGTGCCAGCAGTGACTCGGACAAGACAAATGAAAAACTGTTTTTT. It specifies CASSDSDKTNEKLFF.

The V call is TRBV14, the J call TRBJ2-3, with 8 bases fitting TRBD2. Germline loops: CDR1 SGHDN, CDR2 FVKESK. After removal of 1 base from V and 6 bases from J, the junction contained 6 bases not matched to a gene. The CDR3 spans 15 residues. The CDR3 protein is CASSQVGGRWDTQYF. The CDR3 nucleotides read TGTGCCAGCAGCCAAGTTGGCGGGAGGTGGGATACGCAGTATTTT.

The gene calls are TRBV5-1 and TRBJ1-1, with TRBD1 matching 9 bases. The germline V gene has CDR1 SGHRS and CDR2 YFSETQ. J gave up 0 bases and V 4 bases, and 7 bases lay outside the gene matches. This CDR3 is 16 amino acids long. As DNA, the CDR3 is TGCGCCAGCAGCACCGGACAGGGGAGTTTGAACACTGAAGCTTTCTTT. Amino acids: CASSTGQGSLNTEAFF.